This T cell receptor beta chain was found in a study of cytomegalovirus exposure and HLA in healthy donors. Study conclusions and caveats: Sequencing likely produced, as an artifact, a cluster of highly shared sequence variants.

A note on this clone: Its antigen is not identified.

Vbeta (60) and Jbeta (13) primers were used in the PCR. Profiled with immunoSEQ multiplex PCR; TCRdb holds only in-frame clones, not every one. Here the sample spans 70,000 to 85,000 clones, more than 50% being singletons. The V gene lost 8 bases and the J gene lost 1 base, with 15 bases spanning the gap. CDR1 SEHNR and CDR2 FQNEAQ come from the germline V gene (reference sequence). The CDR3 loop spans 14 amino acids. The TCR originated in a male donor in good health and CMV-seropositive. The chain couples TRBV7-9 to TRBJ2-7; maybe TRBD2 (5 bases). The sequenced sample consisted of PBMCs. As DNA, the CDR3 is TGTGCCAGCGCCGAAAGGACTGCTTCCTACGAGCAGTACTTC. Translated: CASAERTASYEQYF.